This TCR beta chain was captured by sequencing in a study of blood T cell repertoires in COVID-19. Study-level information: Samples came from the United States, Italy and Spain, spanning acute and convalescent COVID-19. Sample material is recorded as cDNA or gDNA derived from T cells, B-cell-depleted T cells, or PBMCs.

Original data processing: The assay estimated nucleated cells by amplifying reference gene primers. The assay was immunoSEQ multiplex PCR, and TCRdb's table has in-frame clones only and misses some. The V and J calls and clone size were taken over from that table, and D and trimming were inferred from the DNA. The sample lists fewer than 250,000 clones, roughly nine tenths occurring once. Germline values: CDR1 MDHEN, CDR2 SYDVKM. The V and J ends lost 8 bases and 1 base respectively, with 11 bases between them. This CDR3 region has 13 residues. The chain combines TRBV28 with TRBJ1-1, with D perhaps TRBD1 (6 bases). The source of this sequence is a woman between 70 and 85 years old with acute or convalescent COVID-19. Sequencing used peripheral blood. CDR3 region: CASLGQPNTEAFF. The CDR3 bases are TGTGCCAGCCTGGGACAACCGAACACTGAAGCTTTCTTT.